The clone carrying this TCR beta chain was seen ten or more times. The antigen remains unidentified. The CDR3 is 14 residues long. Trimming shortened V by 6 bases and J by 3 bases, and 14 bases separated the two germline ends. This record belongs to a study of spatial heterogeneity in lung cancer. The wider study: On average, each unique TCR and UMI combination appeared more than ten times in raw reads. Overall study results and limits: At resection, ubiquitous expanded tumor TCRs appeared in blood more than at follow-up.

Each TCR cDNA molecule carried a unique molecular identifier. Via MiXCR, TCRdb re-called the 5' RACE reads, giving one row per CDR3 protein. The sample consists of about 36,000 distinct CDR3 sequences, roughly 5.6% of them appearing once. Time point here: sample taken at primary tumor resection. Whole RNA, which was extracted from tumor, nontumor lung tissue or frozen PBMC, was sequenced without any cell sorting. The roughly 68 donors had untreated early-stage non-small cell lung cancer. V and J are TRBV12-3 or TRBV12-4 and TRBJ1-2; D is perhaps TRBD1 (5 bases). Material: PBMCs, obtained at surgery. The TCR sequence derives from a female donor with early-stage non-small cell lung cancer. The CDR3 nucleotides are TGTGCCAGCAGCTCCCCGGCGGGGCACTATGGCTACACCTTC. Protein: CASSSPAGHYGYTF.